This record concerns one T cell receptor beta chain sequence. The data are from a study of control samples from healthy donors and cancer patients. The method was immunoSEQ multiplex PCR; TCRdb's version includes in-frame clones alone and lacks a portion of them. The sample comprises about 79,000 clones, more than 85% of which are singletons, and roughly 1.2% rests with the top ten. The sequenced material came from PBMCs. The receptor was isolated from a woman in her 40s with lung cancer.

CDR3 bases: TGTGCCAGCAGTTTAGGATCACGTGTGGCGGGGGTTAATACGCAGTATTTT. Protein product: CASSLGSRVAGVNTQYF. This chain connects TRBV27 to TRBJ2-3, with 7 bases fitting TRBD2. Unmatched junction bases numbered 15, after V lost 2 bases and J lost 7 bases. The CDR3 is made up of 17 amino acids. Per germline, CDR1 MNHEY and CDR2 SMNVEV (reference sequence).